This T cell receptor beta chain was captured in a study of T cell repertoires in cytomegalovirus infection. Turning to the study itself: It can be stated that public TCR beta signatures indicated CMV infection as well as a matching HLA type.

Study outcomes and limitations: There were HLA-C-restricted CMV-specific TCR beta clonotypes dominating the ex vivo response.

The CDR3 consists of 11 residues. Germline V CDR1 and CDR2: SGHTA, FQGNSA. V was pared by 5 bases and J by 7 bases, with 8 bases between. TCRdb analysed the reads with MiXCR anew, one entry per CDR3 protein. The sample shows about 310,000 distinct CDR3 sequences, 20% to 25% of them seen only once. This clonotype has a handful of counts. Its antigen is as yet unknown. This TCR came from a human donor in good health (CMV status not recorded). Some clones in this sample may be carry-over from other donors' samples. The gene calls are TRBV7-2 and TRBJ1-2; D gene ambiguous. The sample consisted of cultured PBMCs, taken from culture after CMV antigen stimulation. This CDR3 reads CASSARIGYTF. DNA for the CDR3: TGTGCCAGCAGCGCTAGAATTGGCTACACCTTC.